The 18 T cell receptor beta chains in this list originate from one sample, sequenced in a study of post-analysis software for immune sequencing data. General observations from the study: TRBV5-6, TRBV5-1 and TRBV20-1 belonged to a set of a handful of TRBV segments that were more frequent in patients than controls.

No antigen has been identified for these receptors. Incorporated into the TCR beta cDNA libraries were unique molecular identifiers, which served to reduce PCR and sequencing biases. TCRdb called the PCR reads again in MiXCR, with one record for every CDR3 protein. The sample has approximately 730,000 distinct CDR3 sequences; roughly 29% are singletons. Input material: blood. These receptors were taken from a girl aged 5-17 years with multiple sclerosis.

The rearrangement uses TRBV2 and TRBJ2-3; D is possibly TRBD2 (5 bases). This CDR3 has 12 residues. V lost 8 bases and J 6 bases, leaving 12 bases between the germline ends. Germline CDR1 is SNHLY and CDR2 is FYNNEI. CDR3 nucleotide sequence: TGTGCCAGCCTTCTGAGGGTTGATACGCAGTATTTT. Amino acid sequence: CASLLRVDTQYF.

This clonotype was recorded a few times. The rearrangement joins TRBV6-2 or TRBV6-3 to TRBJ2-1; 8 nucleotides match TRBD2. This CDR3 is built from 17 residues. Germline CDR1 is MNHEY and CDR2 is SVGEGT. Trimming cost V 0 bases and J 7 bases; bases outside gene matches: 11. CDR3 in DNA: TGTGCCAGCAGTTACTCCTTAACTAGCGGTTCGAGTAATGAGCAGTTCTTC. This gives the protein CASSYSLTSGSSNEQFF.

This clonotype was detected once. The rearrangement links TRBV7-2 to TRBJ2-5; 9 bases agree with TRBD2. CDR1 is SGHTA and CDR2 is FQGNSA in the germline V gene. The CDR3 is 15 amino acids. V was clipped by 5 bases and J by 1 base; unmatched bases: 5. Here the CDR3 reads CASSQSGRTQETQYF. DNA for the CDR3: TGTGCCAGCAGCCAGAGCGGGAGGACCCAAGAGACCCAGTACTTC.

This chain uses TRBV5-1 with TRBJ1-6; possibly TRBD1 for D (6 bases). Trimming shortened V by 0 bases and J by 5 bases, and 9 bases separated the two germline ends. This CDR3 has 15 residues. Germline V lookup: CDR1 SGHRS, CDR2 YFSETQ. This chain's CDR3 is CASSLGAGDNSPLHF. The CDR3 DNA sequence: TGCGCCAGCAGCTTGGGGGCAGGGGATAATTCACCCCTCCACTTT.

The rearrangement uses TRBV4-1 and TRBJ2-5, with D tentatively TRBD1 or TRBD2 (7 bases each). Germline CDR1 reads MGHRA; CDR2 reads YSYEKL. The CDR3 is 16 residues long. V was cut by 4 bases and J by 4 bases, with 19 bases left in between. In DNA form, the CDR3 reads TGCGCCAGCAGCCCCAGCAGGGGGGGCCCTTTAGAGACCCAGTACTTC. Its protein is CASSPSRGGPLETQYF.

Details on this clonotype: A read error is possible here, since a much larger clone lies one base away. The rearrangement uses TRBV20-1 and TRBJ2-1; TRBD2 might be the D (6 bases). V was cut by 5 bases and J by 10 bases, with 21 bases left in between. Germline V gene lookup returns CDR1 DFQATT and CDR2 SNEGSKA (reference sequence). The CDR3 has 14 amino acids. The CDR3 region is CSALACGKGREQFF. As DNA, the CDR3 is TGCAGTGCTCTGGCTTGCGGGAAGGGGAGGGAGCAGTTCTTC.

Remarks on this clonotype: This CDR3 fails to terminate in the conserved phenylalanine or tryptophan, so it likely reflects a read error. The limits of the CDR3 on the DNA are not certain, so only TCRdb's listed CDR3 is given. CDR3 sequence reads: CASSLGAGVGGYTFGS. This chain joins TRBV7-2 and TRBJ2-1; TRBD1 is taken as the D call from the table, unchecked against the DNA. CDR1 and CDR2 (germline): SGHTA, FQGNSA. The CDR3 length is 16 residues, termini included.

The V gene is TRBV7-2, the J gene TRBJ1-1, with D possibly TRBD1 on 6 matching bases. The germline V and J ends were trimmed by 1 base and 8 bases, with 14 bases remaining between them. The V gene's germline CDR1 is SGHTA and CDR2 FQGNSA. This CDR3 region has 14 residues. In DNA form, the CDR3 reads TGTGCCAGCAGCTTAGAGAGGGGGAGGGGCGAAGCTTTCTTT. It yields the protein CASSLERGRGEAFF.

This rearrangement joins TRBV11-2 to TRBJ2-3; D possibly matches TRBD1 or TRBD2 (5 bases each). The CDR3 consists of 12 residues. Germline V gene lookup returns CDR1 SGHAT and CDR2 FQNNGV. V lost 1 base, J lost 7 bases, and 6 bases lay in between. The CDR3 spells CASSLGGNTQYF. CDR3 coding DNA: TGTGCCAGCAGCTTAGGGGGGAATACGCAGTATTTT.

This clonotype was seen repeatedly, ten times or more. The chain has TRBV7-9 and TRBJ2-1, with D hard to call. Trimming pared 1 base from V and 0 bases from J, leaving 7 bases between. The CDR3 spans 15 residues. The germline V gene encodes CDR1 SEHNR and CDR2 FQNEAQ (reference sequence). The CDR3 region has the DNA TGTGCCAGCAGCTTAGGTTCCTACTCCTACAATGAGCAGTTCTTC. This codes for CASSLGSYSYNEQFF.

This clonotype was observed a handful of times. The CDR3 region has the DNA TGTGCCAGCAGTTTCCAGGGGGTGGGCGGTCAGCCCCAGCATTTT. Translating it yields CASSFQGVGGQPQHF. J is TRBJ1-5 and V is TRBV27, with 7 bases lining up with TRBD1. The CDR3 spans 15 residues. The germline V gene encodes CDR1 MNHEY and CDR2 SMNVEV (reference sequence). Trimming cost V 3 bases and J 6 bases; bases outside gene matches: 8.

About this clonotype itself: A read error may produce the germline difference seen at one junction end. The chain is built from TRBV3-1 and TRBJ1-2; D is possibly TRBD1 (6 bases). The CDR3 has 16 residues. Germline V lookup: CDR1 LGHDT, CDR2 YNNKEL (reference sequence). CDR3 protein: CASSQEWGQGNYGYTF. DNA of the CDR3: TGTGCCAGCAGCCAAGAGTGGGGGCAGGGGAACTACGGCTACACCTTC.

This clonotype occurred a few times. The chain combines TRBV27 with TRBJ2-3; 11 bases map to TRBD2. Germline lookup yields CDR1 MNHEY and CDR2 SMNVEV (reference sequence). CDR3 length: 14 residues. With 7 bases clipped from V and 4 bases from J, the junction kept 4 bases outside the gene matches. DNA for the CDR3: TGTGCCAGCATAGCGGGAGGGCCAGCAGATACGCAGTATTTT. Translated: CASIAGGPADTQYF.

The chain joins TRBV20-1 to TRBJ1-5; the D gene is possibly TRBD1 (5 bases). Trimming removed 3 bases at V and 0 bases at J, with 15 bases between. The CDR3 is 16 residues long. Germline V gene lookup returns CDR1 DFQATT and CDR2 SNEGSKA (reference sequence). The CDR3 DNA is TGCAGTGCTAGGGGTTGGGGGACTGATAGCAATCAGCCCCAGCATTTT. Amino acids: CSARGWGTDSNQPQHF.

The chain employs TRBV27 and TRBJ2-5; TRBD2 aligns across 12 bases. V trimming: 5 bases; J trimming: 0 bases; junction bases outside the gene matches: 7. This CDR3 contains 17 residues. In germline, CDR1 is MNHEY, CDR2 SMNVEV (reference sequence). The CDR3 reads CASSPLGTSGYQETQYF. CDR3 nucleotide sequence: TGTGCCAGCAGTCCCCTCGGGACTAGCGGGTACCAAGAGACCCAGTACTTC.

The chain employs TRBV7-8 and TRBJ1-6, with 8 bases matching TRBD1. J lost 8 bases, V lost 4 bases, and 4 bases had no gene match. The CDR3 is 14 amino acids. The germline CDR1 and CDR2 sequences are SGHVS and FQNEAQ. The CDR3 reads CASSWTGFDSPLHF. The CDR3 DNA is TGTGCCAGCAGCTGGACAGGGTTTGATTCACCCCTCCACTTT.

The chain links TRBV20-1 to TRBJ1-4; D uncertain. Looked up from germline, CDR1 is DFQATT and CDR2 is SNEGSKA (reference sequence). There are 13 residues in the CDR3. V shed 2 bases and J shed 8 bases, with 12 bases lying between them. CDR3 amino acids: CSARYAPREKLFF. CDR3 coding DNA: TGCAGTGCTAGATACGCACCTCGGGAAAAACTGTTTTTT.

A few counts support this clonotype. The CDR3 DNA reads TGTGCCAGCAGCTTGCAGGACAGCAATCAGCCCCAGCATTTT. Residues: CASSLQDSNQPQHF. The rearrangement links TRBV5-4 to TRBJ1-5, with no clear D. Germline V gene sequence: CDR1 SGHNT, CDR2 YYREEE (reference sequence). The CDR3 is 14 amino acids. V was pared by 1 base and J by 1 base, with 6 bases between. Filled out from reference TRBV5-4 and TRBJ1-5, the complete variable domain reads ETGVTQSPTHLIKTRGQQVTLRCSSQSGHNTVSWYQQALGQGPQFIFQYYREEENGRGNFPPRFSGLQFPNYSSELNVNALELDDSALYLCASSLQDSNQPQHFGDGTRLSIL.